This TCR beta chain was captured by sequencing in a study of CD8 T cells in Susac syndrome. RNA was extracted with the RNeasy kit, and a quantity of roughly 0.5 to 1 ug was reverse transcribed using random hexamers. One entry per CDR3 protein results from TCRdb running MiXCR on the immunoSEQ multiplex PCR reads. The profile shows about 76,000 distinct CDR3 sequences, 85% to 95% of them singletons. This clonotype was obtained from a human donor with Susac syndrome. The source material was CD8+ T cells from PBMCs.

This CDR3 reads CASSPLAGEYNEQFF. DNA of the CDR3: TGTGCCAGCTCACCCCTAGCGGGAGAGTACAATGAGCAGTTCTTC. J is TRBJ2-1 and V is TRBV18; 10 bases are shared with TRBD2. Germline trimming cut 3 bases from V and 4 bases from J; bases unmatched to any gene: 3. CDR3 length equals 15 residues. Germline V gene lookup returns CDR1 KGHSH and CDR2 LQKENI.